This TCR beta chain was obtained from a study of CD8+ T cells in alopecia areata. The CDR3 is 16 amino acids. Germline values: CDR1 SEHNR, CDR2 FQNEAQ (reference sequence). The ends lost 5 bases at V and 0 bases at J; junction bases unmatched: 9. Specified treatment: oral pan-JAK inhibitor, 5-10 mg twice daily. The sample holds a few counts of this clone. Extracted RNA was reverse transcribed into cDNA, the sequencing template. Profiling relied on immunoSEQ multiplex PCR, and the TCRdb table lists in-frame clones only, not all of them. The profile covers 100,000 to 140,000 clones, with around 83% appearing a single time and under 25% taken by the ten largest.

The material sequenced was CD8+ T cells sorted from blood, taken at week 24, from a patient treated with tofacitinib. The chain recombines TRBV7-9 with TRBJ2-5, with TRBD2 matching 7 bases. This TCR came from a human donor with alopecia areata. CDR3 region: CASSGNPRGNQETQYF. As DNA, the CDR3 is TGTGCCAGCAGCGGAAATCCGCGGGGGAACCAAGAGACCCAGTACTTC. The variable domain in full, completed from reference TRBV7-9 and TRBJ2-5, reads DTGVSQNPRHKITKRGQNVTFRCDPISEHNRLYWYRQTLGQGPEFLTYFQNEAQLEKSRLLSDRFSAERPKGSFSTLEIQRTEQGDSAMYLCASSGNPRGNQETQYFGPGTRLLVL.